This T cell receptor (beta chain) was captured in a study of shared T cell receptors in the human thymus. TCRdb's table, derived via immunoSEQ multiplex PCR, lists solely in-frame clones and lacks some. The sample has more than 550,000 clones; around 87% are singletons. Trimming at V came to 0 bases and at J to 3 bases, leaving 14 bases not matched to a gene. The CDR3 is 20 amino acids. The germline gives CDR1 SGHRS, CDR2 YFSETQ. These sequences were also reported in another study, on human thymus T cells. That report notes: Seemingly biased V and J gene usage marked thymic and blood repertoires. Unrelated individuals were reported by related research to share highly overlapping thymic repertoires.

The TCR was taken from a boy under two years old with a congenital heart defect. The V and J genes are TRBV5-1 and TRBJ2-7; 14 bases match TRBD2. Sequencing was carried out using thymocytes. The DNA for the CDR3 is TGCGCCAGCAGCTTGGGGGGACCGGGACTAGCGGGAGAAGAAGACTACGAGCAGTACTTC. Encoded protein: CASSLGGPGLAGEEDYEQYF.